A single sample gave rise to the 7 T cell receptor beta chains below, sequenced in a study of cytomegalovirus exposure and HLA in healthy donors. With 60 Vbeta and 13 Jbeta primers, the PCR was carried out. Libraries were prepared by immunoSEQ multiplex PCR; TCRdb keeps only in-frame clonotypes and omits some of them. The sample has approximately 120,000 clones, approximately 75% seen once. Sequencing was performed on PBMCs. These receptor sequences come from a woman aged 45-65 years in good health and CMV-seronegative.

The rearrangement uses TRBV7-9 and TRBJ1-1, with D uncertain. V gave up 8 bases and J gave up 0 bases, with 19 bases separating them. The CDR3 totals 16 residues. Germline loops: CDR1 SEHNR, CDR2 FQNEAQ (reference sequence). The CDR3 sequence: CASGTGVYHLNTEAFF. CDR3 sequence (DNA): TGTGCCAGCGGTACCGGGGTGTATCATCTGAACACTGAAGCTTTCTTT.

This chain joins TRBV4-3 and TRBJ1-2, with D possibly matching TRBD1 (6 bases). Trimming took off 2 bases at V and 4 bases at J, with 14 bases between the two ends. There are 15 residues in the CDR3. Germline CDR1 reads LGHNA; CDR2 reads YSLEER. The CDR3 DNA is TGCGCCAGCAGCCAAAAAGGGGGGGCCACCTATGGCTACACCTTC. The encoded protein is CASSQKGGATYGYTF.

The chain couples TRBV2 to TRBJ2-5; 9 positions match TRBD2. Germline V gives CDR1 SNHLY, CDR2 FYNNEI. The CDR3 length is 16 residues. Unmatched junction bases numbered 8, after V lost 2 bases and J lost 4 bases. The CDR3 spells CASSEKAGGPRETQYF. The CDR3 DNA sequence: TGTGCCAGCAGTGAAAAAGCGGGAGGCCCCAGAGAGACCCAGTACTTC.

The CDR3 loop reads CSVIGNTDTQYF. In DNA form, the CDR3 reads TGCAGCGTTATCGGTAACACAGATACGCAGTATTTT. The chain recombines TRBV29-1 with TRBJ2-3; D unclear. CDR1 is SQVTM, CDR2 ANQGSEA, per germline. V was trimmed by 5 bases and J by 2 bases, leaving 8 bases between them. The CDR3 loop spans 12 amino acids.

The J gene is TRBJ2-1, the V gene TRBV7-9, with D tentatively TRBD2 (5 bases). Per germline, CDR1 SEHNR and CDR2 FQNEAQ (reference sequence). CDR3 length: 11 amino acids. Deletions cut 5 bases from V and 7 bases from J, with 6 bases between. The chain's CDR3 is CASSTSNEQFF. The CDR3 DNA reads TGTGCCAGCAGCACTAGTAATGAGCAGTTCTTC.

This CDR3 reads CASSLTPDTGELFF. In DNA, the CDR3 is TGTGCCAGCAGCCTCACCCCGGACACCGGGGAGCTGTTTTTT. This chain connects TRBV6-4 to TRBJ2-2; D gene unclear. Germline assignment: CDR1 MRHNA and CDR2 SNTAGT. The V and J ends lost 6 bases and 3 bases respectively, with 11 bases between them. This CDR3 has 14 amino acids.

This clone appeared a few times. The chain combines TRBV11-2 with TRBJ2-7; a possible D gene is TRBD2 (5 bases). Trimming shortened V by 1 base and J by 9 bases, and 13 bases separated the two germline ends. This CDR3 comprises 13 residues. Germline V gene sequence: CDR1 SGHAT, CDR2 FQNNGV. CDR3 amino acids: CASSLVATRGQYF. CDR3 in DNA: TGTGCCAGCAGCTTAGTCGCGACTCGGGGGCAGTACTTC.